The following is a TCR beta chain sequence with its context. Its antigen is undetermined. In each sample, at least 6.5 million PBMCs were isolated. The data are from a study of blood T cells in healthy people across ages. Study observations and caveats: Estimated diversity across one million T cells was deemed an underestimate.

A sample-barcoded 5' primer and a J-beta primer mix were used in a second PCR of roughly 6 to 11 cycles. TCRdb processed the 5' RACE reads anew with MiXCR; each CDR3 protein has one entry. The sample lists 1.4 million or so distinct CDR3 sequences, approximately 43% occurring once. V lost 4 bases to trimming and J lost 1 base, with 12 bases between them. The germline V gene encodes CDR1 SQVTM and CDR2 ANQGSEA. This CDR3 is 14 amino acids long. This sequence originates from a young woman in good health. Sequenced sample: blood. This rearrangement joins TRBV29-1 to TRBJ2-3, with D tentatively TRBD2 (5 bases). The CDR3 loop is CSVVSSGRTDTQYF. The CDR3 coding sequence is TGCAGCGTTGTTTCCAGCGGACGCACAGATACGCAGTATTTT.